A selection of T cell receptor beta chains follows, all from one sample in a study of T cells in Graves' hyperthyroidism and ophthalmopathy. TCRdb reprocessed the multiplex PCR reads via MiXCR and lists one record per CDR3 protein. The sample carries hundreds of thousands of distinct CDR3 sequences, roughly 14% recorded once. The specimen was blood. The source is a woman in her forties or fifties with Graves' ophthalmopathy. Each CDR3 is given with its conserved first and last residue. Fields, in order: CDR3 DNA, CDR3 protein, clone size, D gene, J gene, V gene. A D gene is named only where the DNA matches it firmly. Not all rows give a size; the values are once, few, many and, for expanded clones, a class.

CDR3nt: TGTGCCAGCAGTTCCGGGGCAATCAATCAGCCCCAGCATTTT; CDR3aa: CASSSGAINQPQHF; abundance: -; d_gene: -; j_gene: TRBJ1-5; v_gene: TRBV9
CDR3nt: TGTGCCAGCCAGGAAGCGGGAGAGTACAATGAGCAGTTCTTC; CDR3aa: CASQEAGEYNEQFF; abundance: many; d_gene: TRBD2; j_gene: TRBJ2-1; v_gene: TRBV6-2/TRBV6-3
CDR3nt: TGTGCCAGCAGTGAATACAGCGGAGCCTACGAGCAGTACTTC; CDR3aa: CASSEYSGAYEQYF; abundance: many; d_gene: -; j_gene: TRBJ2-7; v_gene: TRBV6-1
CDR3nt: TGTGCCAGCAGTTTTGGGACAGTGTCCTACGAGCAGTACTTC; CDR3aa: CASSFGTVSYEQYF; abundance: many; d_gene: TRBD1; j_gene: TRBJ2-7; v_gene: TRBV28
CDR3nt: TGTGCCAGCAGCTCCGGGACTAGCATAATCAATGAGCAGTTCTTC; CDR3aa: CASSSGTSIINEQFF; abundance: many; d_gene: TRBD2; j_gene: TRBJ2-1; v_gene: TRBV7-3
CDR3nt: TGCGCCAGCAGCTTGATGGGGGCAGGGGAGACCCAGTACTTC; CDR3aa: CASSLMGAGETQYF; abundance: -; d_gene: -; j_gene: TRBJ2-5; v_gene: TRBV5-1
CDR3nt: TGTGCCAGCAGCCAATATGTCCTAGCGGGAGTCGTCGATGAGCAGTTCTTC; CDR3aa: CASSQYVLAGVVDEQFF; abundance: few; d_gene: TRBD2; j_gene: TRBJ2-1; v_gene: TRBV3-1
CDR3nt: TGTGCCAGCAGCCCACAAACGACAGGGTTGGAGAACACTGAAGCTTTCTTT; CDR3aa: CASSPQTTGLENTEAFF; abundance: -; d_gene: TRBD1; j_gene: TRBJ1-1; v_gene: TRBV11-1
CDR3nt: TGTGCCAGTAGTATACAGGGGCGCAATGAAAAACTGTTTTTT; CDR3aa: CASSIQGRNEKLFF; abundance: -; d_gene: -; j_gene: TRBJ1-4; v_gene: TRBV19
CDR3nt: TGTGCCAGCTCCGGAGGCGGGAGGGATGAGCAGTTCTTC; CDR3aa: CASSGGGRDEQFF; abundance: many; d_gene: TRBD2; j_gene: TRBJ2-1; v_gene: TRBV2
CDR3nt: TGTGCCAGCAGTGATGGGGGATCGGGGCTATACAATCAGCCCCAGCATTTT; CDR3aa: CASSDGGSGLYNQPQHF; abundance: many; d_gene: -; j_gene: TRBJ1-5; v_gene: TRBV2
CDR3nt: TGCAGCGTTATGACAGGCAATAGCAATCAGCCCCAGCATTTT; CDR3aa: CSVMTGNSNQPQHF; abundance: few; d_gene: -; j_gene: TRBJ1-5; v_gene: TRBV29-1
CDR3nt: TGCGCCAGCAGCCAAGAGGGCGGGAGGTTCTACGAGCAGTACTTC; CDR3aa: CASSQEGGRFYEQYF; abundance: -; d_gene: TRBD2; j_gene: TRBJ2-7; v_gene: TRBV4-1
CDR3nt: TGCAGTGCTAGAAGAAGGGACAGGGGCTACGAGCAGTACTTC; CDR3aa: CSARRRDRGYEQYF; abundance: many; d_gene: TRBD1; j_gene: TRBJ2-7; v_gene: TRBV20-1
CDR3nt: TGCAGCGTAAGGGGGACAGGGGAAGGCTTGAACACCGGGGAGCTGTTTTTT; CDR3aa: CSVRGTGEGLNTGELFF; abundance: -; d_gene: TRBD1; j_gene: TRBJ2-2; v_gene: TRBV29-1
CDR3nt: TGTGCCAGCAGTGACACAGGGAGCGGAGCCAAAAACATTCAGTACTTC; CDR3aa: CASSDTGSGAKNIQYF; abundance: -; d_gene: -; j_gene: TRBJ2-4; v_gene: TRBV25-1
CDR3nt: TGTGCCACCAGTGGGAGGCCCTACAATCAGCCCCAGCATTTT; CDR3aa: CATSGRPYNQPQHF; abundance: many; d_gene: -; j_gene: TRBJ1-5; v_gene: TRBV24-1
CDR3nt: TGTGCCAGCACCCGAGGAGCACAGGGTAGTTATTCACCCCTCCACTTT; CDR3aa: CASTRGAQGSYSPLHF; abundance: many; d_gene: -; j_gene: TRBJ1-6; v_gene: TRBV12-3/TRBV12-4
CDR3nt: TGCAGTGCTAGAGAGGGGGGGCTTAACACTGAAGCTTTCTTT; CDR3aa: CSAREGGLNTEAFF; abundance: many; d_gene: -; j_gene: TRBJ1-1; v_gene: TRBV20-1
CDR3nt: TGTGCCACCACACAGGGCCCAGGCCCCCGCTCTGGCTACACCTTC; CDR3aa: CATTQGPGPRSGYTF; abundance: few; d_gene: -; j_gene: TRBJ1-2; v_gene: TRBV19
CDR3nt: TGTGCCAGCAGTTTATGGGGGTCTACGACCTACGAGCAGTACTTC; CDR3aa: CASSLWGSTTYEQYF; abundance: many; d_gene: -; j_gene: TRBJ2-7; v_gene: TRBV28
CDR3nt: TGTGCCAGCAGCCCTAGCCGGGGGTACGAGCAGTACTTC; CDR3aa: CASSPSRGYEQYF; abundance: few; d_gene: -; j_gene: TRBJ2-7; v_gene: TRBV9
CDR3nt: TGTGCCAGCAGCCAAGTCACAAGGGAAAAACTGTTTTTT; CDR3aa: CASSQVTREKLFF; abundance: many; d_gene: -; j_gene: TRBJ1-4; v_gene: TRBV3-1
CDR3nt: TGTGCCAGCAGGCGGGGACAGGGTGACGGGGAGCTGTTTTTT; CDR3aa: CASRRGQGDGELFF; abundance: -; d_gene: TRBD1; j_gene: TRBJ2-2; v_gene: TRBV6-1
CDR3nt: TGTGCCAGCAGTTACCCTAGCGGGAGCTCTGCCGGGGAGCTGTTTTTT; CDR3aa: CASSYPSGSSAGELFF; abundance: many; d_gene: TRBD2; j_gene: TRBJ2-2; v_gene: TRBV6-6
CDR3nt: TGCAGTGCTAGTAGCGGGAGATCACCCTACGAGCAGTACTTC; CDR3aa: CSASSGRSPYEQYF; abundance: few; d_gene: TRBD2; j_gene: TRBJ2-7; v_gene: TRBV20-1
CDR3nt: TGTGCCAGCAGTTTCGGGACTAGCGCCAATGAGCAGTTCTTC; CDR3aa: CASSFGTSANEQFF; abundance: many; d_gene: TRBD2; j_gene: TRBJ2-1; v_gene: TRBV12-3/TRBV12-4
CDR3nt: TGTGCCAGCGGTTCTCGGGACGGGGGGCTGAATGAGCAGTTCTTC; CDR3aa: CASGSRDGGLNEQFF; abundance: -; d_gene: -; j_gene: TRBJ2-1; v_gene: TRBV28
CDR3nt: TGTGCCGGGACCCTGCTGTACAATGAGCAGTTCTTC; CDR3aa: CAGTLLYNEQFF; abundance: many; d_gene: -; j_gene: TRBJ2-1; v_gene: TRBV30
CDR3nt: TGTGCCAGCACAGGGGTAGGCTACAATGAGCAGTTCTTC; CDR3aa: CASTGVGYNEQFF; abundance: many; d_gene: -; j_gene: TRBJ2-1; v_gene: TRBV14
CDR3nt: TGTGCCAGCAGAGACCCGACGGGGAAGAATTCACCCCTCCACTTT; CDR3aa: CASRDPTGKNSPLHF; abundance: few; d_gene: -; j_gene: TRBJ1-6; v_gene: TRBV6-2/TRBV6-3
CDR3nt: TGCGCCAGCAGCTTGACTAGCGGGAGAGGTAACAATGAGCAGTTCTTC; CDR3aa: CASSLTSGRGNNEQFF; abundance: -; d_gene: TRBD2; j_gene: TRBJ2-1; v_gene: TRBV5-1
CDR3nt: TGTGCCAGCAGCGAAGACAGGGGGTTCTCCTACGAGCAGTACTTC; CDR3aa: CASSEDRGFSYEQYF; abundance: few; d_gene: TRBD1; j_gene: TRBJ2-7; v_gene: TRBV7-9
CDR3nt: TGCGCCAGCAGCCCCAGTCCGGTCTCTGGAAACACCATATATTTT; CDR3aa: CASSPSPVSGNTIYF; abundance: -; d_gene: -; j_gene: TRBJ1-3; v_gene: TRBV5-1
CDR3nt: TGCAGTGCGGGGACAGTCAATCAGCCCCAGCATTTT; CDR3aa: CSAGTVNQPQHF; abundance: -; d_gene: TRBD1; j_gene: TRBJ1-5; v_gene: TRBV20-1
CDR3nt: TGTGCCAGCTCACCACCGGCAGGGGGCGTCGCCGGGGAGCTGTTTTTT; CDR3aa: CASSPPAGGVAGELFF; abundance: few; d_gene: TRBD1; j_gene: TRBJ2-2; v_gene: TRBV18
CDR3nt: TGTGCCAGCAGCCCCAGAACAGGGTTTGAAGCTTTCTTT; CDR3aa: CASSPRTGFEAFF; abundance: many; d_gene: -; j_gene: TRBJ1-1; v_gene: TRBV3-1
CDR3nt: TGTGCCTGGAGTGTACTGGTCGGGGAGCTGTTTTTT; CDR3aa: CAWSVLVGELFF; abundance: many; d_gene: -; j_gene: TRBJ2-2; v_gene: TRBV30